A single sample gave rise to the 31 T cell receptor beta chains below, sequenced in a study of T cells after yellow fever vaccination. TCRdb passed the 5' RACE reads through MiXCR, listing each CDR3 protein once. Among fewer than 400,000 distinct CDR3 sequences listed, approximately 6% were seen once. The specimen was PBMCs, collected 5 days after the yellow fever booster vaccination. These receptors were taken from a man aged 30-40 years who received the YFV17D yellow fever vaccine.

This chain uses TRBV5-1 with TRBJ2-3, with TRBD2 identical over 14 bases. V trimming: 0 bases; J trimming: 4 bases; junction bases outside the gene matches: 4. Germline loops: CDR1 SGHRS, CDR2 YFSETQ. This CDR3 region has 17 residues. DNA for the CDR3: TGCGCCAGCAGCTTGGGCGGGACTAGCGGGAGATCAGATACGCAGTATTTT. It codes for CASSLGGTSGRSDTQYF.

This clonotype showed up many times. The chain uses TRBV9 and TRBJ2-3; weak D call: TRBD2 (5 bases). The V end lost 0 bases, the J end lost 0 bases, and 8 bases lay between the germline ends. Germline V gives CDR1 SGDLS, CDR2 YYNGEE. This CDR3 has 15 residues. The CDR3 is CASSVVEGSTDTQYF. The CDR3 DNA reads TGTGCCAGCAGCGTAGTTGAGGGCAGCACAGATACGCAGTATTTT.

J is TRBJ2-3 and V is TRBV10-3; D not certain. V lost 4 bases, J lost 3 bases, and 14 bases lay in between. CDR1 and CDR2 from the germline V gene are ENHRY and SYGVKD. The CDR3 has 15 amino acids. CDR3 coding DNA: TGTGCCATCAGTGGTTGGCCAGGTAAAACAGATACGCAGTATTTT. Its translation is CAISGWPGKTDTQYF.

The chain has TRBV10-3 and TRBJ2-7; D is possibly TRBD1 (5 bases). The V end was cut by 6 bases, the J end by 4 bases, with 10 bases between. Germline V gene data show CDR1 as ENHRY and CDR2 as SYGVKD. The CDR3 is 12 residues long. This chain's CDR3 is CAISNQGYEQYF. The CDR3 DNA follows: TGTGCCATCAGCAATCAGGGATACGAGCAGTACTTC.

This clonotype was recorded at least ten times. The chain uses TRBV5-1 and TRBJ2-7, with 9 positions matching TRBD2. V dropped 2 bases and J dropped 2; count of bases not matched to a gene: 8. Per germline, CDR1 SGHRS and CDR2 YFSETQ. The CDR3 is 16 amino acids. CDR3 residues: CASSLYEAGGPYEQYF. The CDR3 DNA sequence: TGCGCCAGCAGCTTATACGAGGCGGGAGGGCCCTACGAGCAGTACTTC.

This clonotype came up a few times. The rearrangement joins TRBV18 to TRBJ2-4, with D perhaps matching TRBD1 or TRBD2 (5 bases each). The germline V and J ends were trimmed by 3 bases and 8 bases, with 11 bases remaining between them. The CDR3 covers 13 residues. The germline V gene has CDR1 KGHSH and CDR2 LQKENI. CDR3 DNA sequence: TGTGCCAGCTCACCCGGGACGAAGGACATTCAGTACTTC. Translating gives CASSPGTKDIQYF.

This clonotype has only a few counts. This sequence joins TRBV7-2 and TRBJ2-7, with D hard to call. Germline CDR1 SGHTA, CDR2 FQGNSA. CDR3 length: 12 amino acids. The V end lost 8 bases, the J end lost 5 bases, and 13 bases lay between the germline ends. CDR3 sequence: CASPKGPNEQYF. Written as DNA, the CDR3 is TGTGCCAGCCCCAAGGGTCCTAACGAGCAGTACTTC.

The sample holds a few counts of this clonotype. The chain is built from TRBV7-2 and TRBJ2-3; the D gene could be TRBD1 or TRBD2 (5 bases each). Per the germline V gene, CDR1 is SGHTA and CDR2 is FQGNSA. V dropped 1 base and J dropped 5 bases, with 13 bases sitting between them. CDR3 length: 15 amino acids. The CDR3 sequence is CASSLVGLGGDTQYF. The CDR3, as DNA: TGTGCCAGCAGCTTAGTGGGGCTAGGAGGAGATACGCAGTATTTT. The full variable domain, completed using reference TRBV7-2 and TRBJ2-3, is GAGVSQSPSNKVTEKGKDVELRCDPISGHTALYWYRQSLGQGLEFLIYFQGNSAPDKSGLPSDRFSAERTGGSVSTLTIQRTQQEDSAVYLCASSLVGLGGDTQYFGPGTRLTVL.

V and J are TRBV14 and TRBJ2-7, with D uncertain. V was trimmed by 5 bases and J by 4 bases, leaving 12 bases between them. The CDR3 loop spans 13 amino acids. Germline V CDR1 and CDR2: SGHDN, FVKESK. The CDR3 DNA is TGTGCCAGCAGCGGAGCCCACCTATACGAGCAGTACTTC. This translates into CASSGAHLYEQYF.

This clonotype was seen many times. This rearrangement joins TRBV5-1 to TRBJ2-1, with 9 bases lining up with TRBD1. Trimming cost V 4 bases and J 5 bases; bases outside gene matches: 7. There are 15 residues in the CDR3. Per the germline V gene, CDR1 is SGHRS and CDR2 is YFSETQ. CDR3 sequence: CASSRGTGSHNEQFF. CDR3 coding DNA: TGCGCCAGCAGCCGGGGGACAGGGTCACACAATGAGCAGTTCTTC. Filled out from reference TRBV5-1 and TRBJ2-1, the complete variable domain reads KAGVTQTPRYLIKTRGQQVTLSCSPISGHRSVSWYQQTPGQGLQFLFEYFSETQRNKGNFPGRFSGRQFSNSRSEMNVSTLELGDSALYLCASSRGTGSHNEQFFGPGTRLTVL.

The chain employs TRBV7-9 and TRBJ2-1; 12 bases align to TRBD2. Unmatched junction bases numbered 9, after V lost 2 bases and J lost 10 bases. The V gene's germline CDR1 is SEHNR and CDR2 FQNEAQ (reference sequence). The CDR3 is 16 residues long. The CDR3 sequence: CASSLHPTSGSREQFF. The CDR3 region has the DNA TGTGCCAGCAGCTTACACCCGACTAGCGGGAGCAGGGAGCAGTTCTTC.

This clonotype was seen ten or more times. J is TRBJ2-1 and V is TRBV4-3; D not certain. The CDR3 loop spans 14 amino acids. CDR1 and CDR2 (germline): LGHNA, YSLEER. Trimming cost V 0 bases and J 5 bases, with 8 bases left between them. CDR3 in amino acids: CASSQESSHNEQFF. The CDR3 coding sequence is TGCGCCAGCAGCCAAGAATCTTCACACAATGAGCAGTTCTTC.

This clonotype has a handful of counts. This chain connects TRBV28 to TRBJ2-3, with D maybe TRBD2 (6 bases). The CDR3 extends over 15 amino acids. Deletions cut 4 bases from V and 0 bases from J, with 11 bases between. Germline assignment: CDR1 MDHEN and CDR2 SYDVKM. The CDR3 spells CASSSLLASTDTQYF. In nucleotides, the CDR3 is TGTGCCAGCAGTTCCTTACTAGCTAGCACAGATACGCAGTATTTT.

This clonotype was found many times. The chain employs TRBV29-1 and TRBJ2-5; D is unresolved. Germline CDR1 SQVTM, CDR2 ANQGSEA. This CDR3 has 11 amino acids. The V end lost 6 bases, the J end lost 5 bases, and 10 bases lay between the germline ends. The DNA for the CDR3 is TGCAGCGTGACCGTCGGTGAGACCCAGTACTTC. Translating it yields CSVTVGETQYF.

With respect to this clonotype: Compared with germline, one end of the junction differs, possibly owing to a read error. V gene TRBV14 combines with J gene TRBJ2-7; no clear D. CDR1 and CDR2 (germline): SGHDN, FVKESK. This CDR3 spans 12 amino acids. The CDR3 sequence is CASIQVWDEQYF. The CDR3, as DNA: TGTGCCAGCATCCAAGTATGGGACGAGCAGTACTTC.

This sequence joins TRBV30 and TRBJ2-2; the match to TRBD1 covers 7 bases. CDR1 and CDR2 (germline): GTSNPN, SVGIG (reference sequence). Trimming took 3 bases from V and 6 from J; bases not matched to a gene: 10. This CDR3 has 15 residues. The CDR3 loop reads CAWRRTGKASGELFF. The CDR3 bases are TGTGCCTGGAGACGGACAGGAAAGGCGTCCGGGGAGCTGTTTTTT.

This clonotype was observed at least ten times. CDR3 DNA sequence: TGTGCCAGCAGCCAATGGCCGGGGTATGAGCAGTTCTTC. Translating it yields CASSQWPGYEQFF. V is TRBV3-1 and J is TRBJ2-1; weak D call: TRBD2 (5 bases). V was pared by 2 bases and J by 8 bases, with 10 bases between. The CDR3 sequence is 13 residues long. Per germline, CDR1 LGHDT and CDR2 YNNKEL (reference sequence).

The chain is built from TRBV6-1 and TRBJ2-5, with 8 bases aligning to TRBD1. The germline gives CDR1 MNHNS, CDR2 SASEGT. This CDR3 is 15 amino acids long. J gave up 0 bases and V 6 bases, and 6 bases lay outside the gene matches. CDR3 region: CASRKTGVHQETQYF. Here the CDR3 DNA reads TGTGCCAGCAGGAAGACAGGGGTTCACCAAGAGACCCAGTACTTC.

A few counts support this clonotype. V and J are TRBV7-6 and TRBJ2-7, with TRBD2 identical over 14 bases. CDR3 size: 17 residues. CDR1 and CDR2 (germline): SGHVS, FNYEAQ. Trimming removed 2 bases from V and 6 bases from J; junction bases left unmatched: 9. CDR3 sequence (DNA): TGTGCCAGCAGCTTAAACACCCCGGGACTAGCGGGAGTCGAGCAGTACTTC. Translated, it gives CASSLNTPGLAGVEQYF.

The chain is built from TRBV7-2 and TRBJ1-2, with 8 bases lining up with TRBD1. V shed 5 bases, J shed 2 bases, and the junction held 4 bases outside the gene matches. The CDR3 has 14 amino acids. Germline V gives CDR1 SGHTA, CDR2 FQGNSA. The CDR3 bases are TGTGCCAGCAGCCGGGGACAGGAGAACTATGGCTACACCTTC. Protein product: CASSRGQENYGYTF.

This clonotype was observed a handful of times. CDR3 nucleotides: TGTGCCAGCAGTTTATTCACAGGGGGTGGCTACACCTTC. Its protein product is CASSLFTGGGYTF. The chain carries TRBV28 and TRBJ1-2, with 8 nucleotides matching TRBD1. In germline, CDR1 is MDHEN, CDR2 SYDVKM. This CDR3 contains 13 residues. V lost 1 base to trimming and J lost 7 bases; unmatched junction nucleotides: 2.

This chain uses TRBV5-1 with TRBJ2-1; the match to TRBD2 covers 8 bases. There are 15 residues in the CDR3. Unmatched junction bases numbered 5, after V lost 2 bases and J lost 4 bases. CDR1 SGHRS and CDR2 YFSETQ come from the germline V gene. The CDR3 loop reads CASSFGRAEYNEQFF. CDR3 bases: TGCGCCAGCAGCTTCGGGAGGGCGGAATACAATGAGCAGTTCTTC.

This clonotype was found many times. The chain combines TRBV20-1 with TRBJ2-1; unclear D gene. The CDR3 runs 12 residues. Germline V gene lookup returns CDR1 DFQATT and CDR2 SNEGSKA (reference sequence). The V and J ends lost 2 bases and 6 bases respectively, with 8 bases between them. The CDR3 DNA is TGCAGTGCTAGAAAGAGTAGCAATGAGCAGTTCTTC. Amino acid sequence: CSARKSSNEQFF.

This clonotype was counted only a few times. The chain links TRBV28 to TRBJ2-7, with TRBD1 identical over 8 bases. CDR1 and CDR2 from the germline V gene are MDHEN and SYDVKM. Germline trimming cut 2 bases from V and 1 base from J; bases unmatched to any gene: 10. The CDR3 spans 17 residues. The chain's CDR3 is CASSLIHRDRMSYEQYF. The CDR3 DNA sequence: TGTGCCAGCAGTTTAATTCACCGGGACAGGATGTCCTACGAGCAGTACTTC.

This clonotype occurred many times. The CDR3 DNA is TGCGCCAGCAGCCAAGGACCGGGACTTCAAGAGACCCAGTACTTC. Protein: CASSQGPGLQETQYF. This chain uses TRBV4-3 with TRBJ2-5; D may be TRBD2 (6 bases). The CDR3 spans 15 residues. Germline assignment: CDR1 LGHNA and CDR2 YSLEER. The V end lost 1 base, the J end lost 2 bases, and 11 bases lay between the germline ends.

This clonotype has a handful of counts. This chain links TRBV10-3 with TRBJ2-7, with D uncertain. Trimming took 0 bases from V and 5 from J, leaving 14 bases between them. The CDR3 extends over 15 amino acids. Germline CDR1 reads ENHRY; CDR2 reads SYGVKD. The CDR3 nucleotides read TGTGCCATCAGTGAGTCGATCAGCGCCCCCCACGAGCAGTACTTC. Translated, it gives CAISESISAPHEQYF.

The chain has TRBV19 and TRBJ2-2; D is possibly TRBD1 (6 bases). The CDR3 runs to 15 residues. CDR1 and CDR2 from the germline V gene are LNHDA and SQIVND (reference sequence). V was pared by 3 bases and J by 4 bases, with 12 bases between. In nucleotides, the CDR3 is TGTGCCAGTAGTATCAGGGGCGGCGGCACCGGGGAGCTGTTTTTT. Residues: CASSIRGGGTGELFF.

A few counts support this clonotype. The CDR3 DNA sequence: TGTGCCATCAGAGGGGCCGGGGCTGAGGGCTACGAGCAGTACTTC. It is translated as CAIRGAGAEGYEQYF. The chain has TRBV10-3 and TRBJ2-7; D is perhaps TRBD1 or TRBD2 (5 bases each). CDR3 length: 15 residues. The V gene's germline CDR1 is ENHRY and CDR2 SYGVKD. Trimming shortened V by 6 bases and J by 3 bases, and 18 bases separated the two germline ends.

This clonotype was observed a few times. For the CDR3, the DNA is TGTGCCAGCAGCAGACTAGCGGGAAAGACCTACAATGAGCAGTTCTTC. Translating gives CASSRLAGKTYNEQFF. V and J are TRBV7-9 and TRBJ2-1, with 11 bases identical to TRBD2. The V segment lost 5 bases and the J segment 2 bases; nucleotides outside the gene matches: 5. Germline V CDR1 and CDR2: SEHNR, FQNEAQ (reference sequence). This CDR3 spans 16 amino acids.

The CDR3 sequence: CASSLVRLAGAEQFF. DNA for the CDR3: TGTGCCAGCAGCTTAGTTAGACTAGCGGGTGCGGAGCAGTTCTTC. The V call is TRBV7-2, the J call TRBJ2-1; 10 nucleotides agree with TRBD2. V was pared by 1 base and J by 10 bases, with 7 bases of the junction left unmatched. This CDR3 contains 15 residues. Germline V CDR1 and CDR2: SGHTA, FQGNSA.

A few counts support this clonotype. The chain employs TRBV20-1 and TRBJ2-3, with 7 bases identical to TRBD1. Germline CDR1 is DFQATT and CDR2 is SNEGSKA (reference sequence). After removal of 4 bases from V and 4 bases from J, the junction contained 11 bases not matched to a gene. The CDR3 runs to 15 residues. CDR3 residues: CSATSLRTGADTQYF. The CDR3 DNA follows: TGCAGTGCTACCTCCTTAAGGACAGGCGCAGATACGCAGTATTTT.